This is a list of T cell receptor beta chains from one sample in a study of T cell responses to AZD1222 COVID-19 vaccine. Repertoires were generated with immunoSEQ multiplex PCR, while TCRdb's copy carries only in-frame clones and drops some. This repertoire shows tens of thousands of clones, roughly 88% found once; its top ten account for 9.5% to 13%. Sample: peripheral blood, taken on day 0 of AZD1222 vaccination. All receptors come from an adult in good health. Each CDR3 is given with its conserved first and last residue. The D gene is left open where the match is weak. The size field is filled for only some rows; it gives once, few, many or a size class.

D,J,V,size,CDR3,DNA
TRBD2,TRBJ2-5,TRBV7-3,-,CASSSIAGGLETQYF,TGTGCCAGCAGCAGCATAGCGGGAGGGCTTGAGACCCAGTACTTC
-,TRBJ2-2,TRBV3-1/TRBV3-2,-,CASSQAGSTGELFF,TGTGCCAGCAGCCAAGCAGGGTCTACCGGGGAGCTGTTTTTT
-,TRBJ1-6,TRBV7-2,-,CASSLRGESPLHF,TGTGCCAGCAGCTTAAGGGGGGAATCACCCCTCCACTTT
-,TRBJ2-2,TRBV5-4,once,CASSRNTGELFF,TGTGCCAGCAGCCGTAACACCGGGGAGCTGTTTTTT
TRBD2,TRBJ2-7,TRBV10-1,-,CASSRTSGYEQYF,TGCGCCAGCAGTCGGACTAGCGGCTACGAGCAGTACTTC
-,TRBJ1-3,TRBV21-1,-,CASGDTGNTIYF,TGTGCCAGTGGGGACACTGGAAACACCATATATTTT
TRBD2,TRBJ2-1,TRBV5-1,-,CASSSIAGVENEQFF,TGCGCCAGCAGCTCAATCGCGGGAGTCGAGAATGAGCAGTTCTTC
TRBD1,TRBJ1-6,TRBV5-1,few,CASSLAQGHSPLHF,TGCGCCAGCAGCTTGGCACAGGGGCATTCACCCCTCCACTTT
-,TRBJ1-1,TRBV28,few,CASKENTEAFF,TGTGCCAGCAAGGAGAACACTGAAGCTTTCTTT
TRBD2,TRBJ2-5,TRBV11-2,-,CASSRTSGGARDQYF,TGTGCCAGCAGCCGGACTAGCGGGGGGGCCAGAGACCAGTACTTC
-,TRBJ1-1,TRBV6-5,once,CASSYSQSLNTEAFF,TGTGCCAGCAGTTACTCGCAGAGTTTGAACACTGAAGCTTTCTTT
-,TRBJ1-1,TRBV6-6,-,CASRGHLNTEAFF,TGTGCCAGCAGGGGACACTTGAACACTGAAGCTTTCTTT
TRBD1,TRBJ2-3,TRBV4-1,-,CASSQWPRQGASTDTQYF,TGCGCCAGCAGCCAATGGCCCCGACAGGGAGCTAGCACAGATACGCAGTATTTT
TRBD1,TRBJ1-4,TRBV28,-,CASSLPGTANEKLFF,TGTGCCAGCAGTTTACCAGGGACAGCTAATGAAAAACTGTTTTTT
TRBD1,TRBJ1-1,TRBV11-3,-,CASATGTGRENTEAFF,TGTGCCAGCGCCACCGGGACAGGGAGAGAGAACACTGAAGCTTTCTTT
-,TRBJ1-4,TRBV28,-,CASKSNEKLFF,TGTGCCAGCAAATCTAATGAAAAACTGTTTTTT
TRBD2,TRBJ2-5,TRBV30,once,CAWSGTGTSKETQYF,TGTGCCTGGAGCGGTACCGGGACTAGCAAAGAGACCCAGTACTTC
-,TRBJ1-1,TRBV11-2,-,CASSRPQGWGEAFF,TGTGCCAGCAGCCGCCCCCAGGGCTGGGGAGAAGCTTTCTTT
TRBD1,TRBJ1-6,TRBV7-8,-,CASSATGTDNSPLHF,TGTGCCAGCAGCGCGACCGGGACAGATAATTCACCCCTCCACTTT
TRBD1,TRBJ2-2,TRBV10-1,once,CASNPGTGNTGELFF,TGCGCCAGCAACCCCGGGACAGGGAACACCGGGGAGCTGTTTTTT
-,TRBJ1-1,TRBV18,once,CASSPEGQNTEAFF,TGTGCCAGCTCACCAGAAGGACAGAACACTGAAGCTTTCTTT
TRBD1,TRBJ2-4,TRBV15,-,CATSRKTGGRGKNIQYF,TGTGCCACCAGCAGAAAAACAGGGGGCAGGGGCAAAAACATTCAGTACTTC
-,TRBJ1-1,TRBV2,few,CASSRLLDTEAFF,TGTGCCAGCAGTCGGTTGTTGGACACTGAAGCTTTCTTT
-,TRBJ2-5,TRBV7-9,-,CASSLPSRLLYLETQYF,TGTGCCAGCAGCCTACCCTCGCGTTTGCTGTATCTGGAGACCCAGTACTTC
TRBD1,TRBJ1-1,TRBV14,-,CASSQQGDTEAFF,TGTGCCAGCAGCCAACAGGGGGACACTGAAGCTTTCTTT
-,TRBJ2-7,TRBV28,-,CASSLDQKNGYF,TGTGCCAGCAGTTTAGACCAAAAAAATGGGTACTTC
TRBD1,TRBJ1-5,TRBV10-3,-,CAISDPSDRDNQPQHF,TGTGCCATCAGTGACCCCTCGGACAGGGACAATCAGCCCCAGCATTTT
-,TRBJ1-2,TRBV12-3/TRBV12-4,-,CASSPQHYGYTF,TGTGCCAGCAGTCCACAGCACTATGGCTACACCTTC
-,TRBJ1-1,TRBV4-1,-,CASSQASWRPGTEAFF,TGCGCCAGCAGCCAGGCGAGTTGGAGACCGGGCACTGAAGCTTTCTTT
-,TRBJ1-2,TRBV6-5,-,CASSFRGDRGYTF,TGTGCCAGCAGTTTCCGGGGGGACCGGGGCTACACCTTC
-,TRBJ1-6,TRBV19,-,CASSIGTQDNSPLHF,TGTGCCAGTAGTATAGGGACTCAGGATAATTCACCCCTCCACTTT